One and the same sample provided the 14 T cell receptor beta chains below, sequenced in a study of cytomegalovirus exposure and HLA in healthy donors. Sequenced by immunoSEQ multiplex PCR; TCRdb stores in-frame clones only, minus some. This table has fewer than 400,000 clones, roughly 88% appearing once. Sequencing was done on a sample of PBMCs. These receptors all stem from a woman aged 18 to 35 in good health and CMV-seronegative.

The chain employs TRBV25-1 and TRBJ1-4; D is ambiguous. Germline values: CDR1 MGHDK, CDR2 SYGVNS. The V and J ends lost 1 base and 5 bases respectively, with 2 bases between them. The CDR3 totals 12 residues. CDR3 DNA sequence: TGTGCCAGCAGTGAATCGAATGAAAAACTGTTTTTT. The encoded protein is CASSESNEKLFF.

The rearrangement links TRBV4-3 to TRBJ2-5; 7 bases map to TRBD1. V was pared by 2 bases and J by 5 bases, with 14 bases of the junction left unmatched. The CDR3 consists of 17 residues. CDR1 LGHNA and CDR2 YSLEER come from the germline V gene. The DNA for the CDR3 is TGCGCCAGCAGCCAAACCCCGCGACCAGGGGGTGGTGAGACCCAGTACTTC. Encoded protein: CASSQTPRPGGGETQYF.

CDR3 loop: CASSQQTGGGNEKLFF. The CDR3, as DNA: TGCGCCAGCAGCCAACAAACAGGGGGCGGTAATGAAAAACTGTTTTTT. This sequence joins TRBV4-1 and TRBJ1-4, with 9 bases fitting TRBD1. CDR3 size: 16 residues. Germline CDR1 reads MGHRA; CDR2 reads YSYEKL. J was trimmed by 4 bases and V by 2 bases; bases with no gene match: 5.

This clone was recorded many times. The rearrangement uses TRBV1 and TRBJ1-2. TRBV1 is listed as a pseudogene. The CDR3 is 9 residues long. CDR3 amino acids: CTSSQSEPF. CDR3 DNA: TGCACCAGCAGCCAAAGTGAGCCGTTC.

The chain combines TRBV2 with TRBJ2-3, with D possibly matching TRBD2 (6 bases). With 8 bases removed from V and 4 bases from J, the gap between germline ends came to 13 bases. Germline V gene sequence: CDR1 SNHLY, CDR2 FYNNEI. This CDR3 is built from 13 residues. The CDR3 bases are TGTGCCAGCGGGGGAGGTCTCTCAGATACGCAGTATTTT. Protein product: CASGGGLSDTQYF.

The chain joins TRBV20-1 to TRBJ1-1, with D tentatively TRBD1 (5 bases). The CDR3 has 11 residues. The ends were cut back, 7 bases at V and 3 bases at J, with 9 bases in the middle. Per germline, CDR1 DFQATT and CDR2 SNEGSKA (reference sequence). The CDR3 region is CSVQGHTEAFF. As DNA, the CDR3 is TGCAGTGTCCAGGGCCACACTGAAGCTTTCTTT.

The gene calls are TRBV5-1 and TRBJ2-1; 12 nucleotides align to TRBD2. CDR3 size: 16 residues. Per germline, CDR1 SGHRS and CDR2 YFSETQ. V was pared by 0 bases and J by 9 bases, with 7 bases of the junction left unmatched. The chain's CDR3 is CASSLGLAGVQGEQFF. The CDR3, as DNA: TGCGCCAGCAGCTTGGGACTAGCGGGAGTTCAGGGTGAGCAGTTCTTC.

This chain links TRBV7-2 with TRBJ2-5; TRBD2 agrees at 13 bases. Trimming cost V 5 bases and J 2 bases; bases outside gene matches: 5. This CDR3 is 16 amino acids long. CDR1 is SGHTA and CDR2 is FQGNSA in the germline V gene. CDR3 sequence: CASSPGTSGVQETQYF. The CDR3 DNA follows: TGTGCCAGCAGCCCCGGGACTAGCGGGGTTCAAGAGACCCAGTACTTC. Drawing the rest from reference TRBV7-2 and TRBJ2-5, the complete variable domain is GAGVSQSPSNKVTEKGKDVELRCDPISGHTALYWYRQSLGQGLEFLIYFQGNSAPDKSGLPSDRFSAERTGGSVSTLTIQRTQQEDSAVYLCASSPGTSGVQETQYFGPGTRLLVL.

Notes on this clone: The sample carries other DNA sequences with the same CDR3. The chain is built from TRBV5-4 and TRBJ2-7; TRBD1 is a possible D gene (6 bases). The length of the CDR3 is 13 residues. Trimming took off 3 bases at V and 2 bases at J, with 9 bases between the two ends. CDR1 SGHNT and CDR2 YYREEE come from the germline V gene (reference sequence). Here the CDR3 DNA reads TGTGCCAGCAGCTCGGGACAAACCTACGAGCAGTACTTC. The encoded protein is CASSSGQTYEQYF.

The chain has TRBV5-8 and TRBJ2-1, with 9 bases identical to TRBD1. Trimming cost V 4 bases and J 4 bases; bases outside gene matches: 6. The CDR3 covers 15 residues. Germline V gene lookup returns CDR1 SGHTS and CDR2 YDEGEE. The CDR3 DNA sequence: TGTGCCAGCAGCACGGGACAGGGAAATTACAATGAGCAGTTCTTC. Its protein product is CASSTGQGNYNEQFF.

This clone was counted only a few times. The chain uses TRBV4-2 and TRBJ1-1, with no clear D. Germline V gene sequence: CDR1 LGHNA, CDR2 YNFKEQ. The CDR3 covers 13 residues. Deletions cut 0 bases from V and 3 bases from J, with 5 bases between. The CDR3 nucleotides are TGTGCCAGCAGCCAAGAGGGAGACACTGAAGCTTTCTTT. It yields the protein CASSQEGDTEAFF.

This clone was observed a single time. The V and J genes are TRBV6-5 and TRBJ2-1; 10 bases are shared with TRBD2. Unmatched junction bases numbered 10, after V lost 3 bases and J lost 8 bases. In germline, CDR1 is MNHEY, CDR2 SVGAGI. The CDR3 runs to 16 residues. CDR3 region: CASSYWLAGARDEQFF. The CDR3 DNA reads TGTGCCAGCAGTTATTGGCTAGCGGGAGCCAGGGATGAGCAGTTCTTC.

This clone appeared once. Other DNA sequences in this sample translate to the same CDR3. The CDR3 bases are TGTGCCAGCAGCGCCCGACCAGGGGCTTACGAGCAGTACTTC. The encoded protein is CASSARPGAYEQYF. The genes are TRBV9 and TRBJ2-7; D is perhaps TRBD1 (6 bases). This CDR3 contains 14 residues. Trimming left V 3 bases short and J 4 bases short, with 14 bases between. Germline lookup yields CDR1 SGDLS and CDR2 YYNGEE.

J is TRBJ1-4 and V is TRBV9; D might be TRBD1 (6 bases). With 1 base removed from V and 3 bases from J, the gap between germline ends came to 10 bases. Germline values: CDR1 SGDLS, CDR2 YYNGEE. This CDR3 region has 15 residues. The CDR3 DNA reads TGTGCCAGCAGCGTATCAGGGGCCCCTAATGAAAAACTGTTTTTT. Amino acids: CASSVSGAPNEKLFF.